This TCR beta chain was profiled in a study of CD8 T cells in Susac syndrome. Random hexamers primed reverse transcription of 0.5 to 1 ug RNA. Multiplex PCR with immunoSEQ amplified the TCR beta CDR3 across 54 Vbeta and 13 Jbeta. TCRdb independently ran MiXCR on the immunoSEQ multiplex PCR reads; one entry per CDR3 protein. Among some 180,000 distinct CDR3 sequences, 93% were seen once, and the ten largest hold about 0.1%. The CDR3 loop spans 14 amino acids. Germline V gene sequence: CDR1 SNHLY, CDR2 FYNNEI. V shed 1 base, J shed 7 bases, and the junction held 4 bases outside the gene matches. Study-level findings and limits: In its TCR sequencing and HLA analysis, the study acknowledged that the number of individuals was relatively small.

CD8+ and CD4+ T cells from blood underwent TCR beta sequencing, which was carried out in a high-throughput format. TEMRA cells were FACS-enriched and CD8+ and CD4+ T cells negatively isolated. Remarks on this clonotype: Its antigen is still unknown.

This TCR was recovered from a human donor in good health. What was sequenced was CD4+ T cells from PBMCs. The V and J genes are TRBV2 and TRBJ2-5; 9 positions match TRBD2. The chain's CDR3 is CASSEEWRGGTQYF. For the CDR3, the DNA is TGTGCCAGCAGTGAAGAGTGGCGGGGGGGGACCCAGTACTTC.